This note documents a single T cell receptor (beta chain) sequence. Antigen: not known. The data derive from a study of graft-versus-host responses after intestinal transplantation. As for the study in general: Multivisceral, liver-intestinal, or isolated intestinal grafts went to recipients. Findings and limits, study-wide: Recipient bone marrow held GvH clones, some seen earlier in ileum or blood.

This CDR3 has 19 amino acids. Germline V gene sequence: CDR1 LGHNA, CDR2 YSLEER. The V end lost 0 bases, the J end lost 0 bases, and 18 bases lay between the germline ends. The repertoire was sequenced with immunoSEQ multiplex PCR; TCRdb's copy has only in-frame clones and lacks some. The data show under 100,000 clones, roughly 91% seen once. The receptor's source is a human donor who was the organ donor for an intestinal transplant. This sequence joins TRBV4-3 and TRBJ1-5, with D perhaps TRBD1 (5 bases). The specimen was unstimulated CD8+ T cells sorted from spleen or lymph node cells, collected before transplant. The CDR3 DNA is TGCGCCAGCAGCCAAGATCGGGCAGGGACTATTTATAGCAATCAGCCCCAGCATTTT. Protein sequence: CASSQDRAGTIYSNQPQHF.